Below, 18 T cell receptor beta chains from the same sample are listed, as sequenced in a study of neoadjuvant nivolumab and ipilimumab in lung cancer. Measured with immunoSEQ multiplex PCR; TCRdb has only the in-frame clones, and not every one. The sample has under 50,000 clones, about 89% seen once; the top ten hold roughly 3.7%. The material was blood, obtained before neoadjuvant nivolumab, alone or with ipilimumab. The receptor set was obtained from an adult with non-small cell lung cancer. Some clones in this sample may be carry-over from other donors' samples.

The V gene is TRBV19, the J gene TRBJ1-5; D is unclear. Trimming stripped 6 bases from V and 7 bases from J, with 10 bases between. The CDR3 is made up of 12 amino acids. CDR1 LNHDA and CDR2 SQIVND come from the germline V gene (reference sequence). As DNA, the CDR3 is TGTGCCAGTAGCTCATCCTGGCAGCCCCAGCATTTT. It codes for CASSSSWQPQHF.

The chain combines TRBV29-1 with TRBJ1-1; D is undetermined. The V end lost 4 bases, the J end lost 11 bases, and 11 bases lay between the germline ends. The CDR3 loop spans 10 amino acids. Germline V gene sequence: CDR1 SQVTM, CDR2 ANQGSEA. The DNA of the CDR3 is TGCAGCGTTGCGGACCTGGATGCTTTCTTT. Its translation is CSVADLDAFF.

V gene TRBV30 combines with J gene TRBJ1-5; unclear D gene. This CDR3 is built from 13 residues. Germline lookup yields CDR1 GTSNPN and CDR2 SVGIG (reference sequence). V was shortened by 0 bases and J by 7 bases, with 10 bases between the two germline ends. The CDR3 DNA reads TGTGCCTGGAGTGTATCGCAGGCCCAGCCCCAGCATTTT. As protein: CAWSVSQAQPQHF. Full variable domain (rest looked up from reference TRBV30 and TRBJ1-5): SQTIHQWPATLVQPVGSPLSLECTVEGTSNPNLYWYRQAAGRGLQLLFYSVGIGQISSEVPQNLSASRPQDRQFILSSKKLLLSDSGFYLCAWSVSQAQPQHFGDGTRLSIL.

This chain joins TRBV29-1 and TRBJ2-7, with 9 bases matching TRBD1. CDR1 is SQVTM, CDR2 ANQGSEA, per germline. The CDR3 covers 14 residues. The junction had 8 bases not matched to a gene; V was cut back by 3 bases and J by 5 bases. This CDR3 reads CSVDKSGQGNEQYF. CDR3 nucleotide sequence: TGCAGCGTTGATAAGTCGGGACAGGGCAACGAGCAGTACTTC.

V is TRBV10-3 and J is TRBJ1-1; D is ambiguous. V was cut by 0 bases and J by 7 bases, with 6 bases left in between. CDR1 and CDR2 (germline): ENHRY, SYGVKD. The CDR3 is made up of 12 amino acids. CDR3 sequence (DNA): TGTGCCATCAGTGAGTCCCCAGTTGAAGCTTTCTTT. Residues: CAISESPVEAFF.

This chain links TRBV5-1 with TRBJ2-1; TRBD1 or TRBD2 may be the D gene (6 bases each). The CDR3 is made up of 14 amino acids. V lost 0 bases and J lost 9, with 13 bases in between. The germline gives CDR1 SGHRS, CDR2 YFSETQ. CDR3 bases: TGCGCCAGCAGCTTGGCGGCAGGGGAGGCTGAGCAGTTCTTC. Amino acids: CASSLAAGEAEQFF.

The gene calls are TRBV7-2 and TRBJ2-7, with unresolved D. The germline V gene encodes CDR1 SGHTA and CDR2 FQGNSA. V was clipped by 3 bases and J by 6 bases, with 12 bases between them. This CDR3 spans 13 amino acids. In DNA form, the CDR3 reads TGTGCCAGCAGCTTCCAGGATGCATCCGAGCAGTACTTC. Residues: CASSFQDASEQYF.

This clone was seen once. The chain joins TRBV7-9 to TRBJ2-3, with D perhaps matching TRBD2 (7 bases). This CDR3 spans 15 amino acids. Germline V gene sequence: CDR1 SEHNR, CDR2 FQNEAQ (reference sequence). V lost 5 bases and J 3 bases, leaving 15 bases between the germline ends. The CDR3 DNA reads TGTGCCAGCAGCCCGAGGGGGGGGGAGACAGATACGCAGTATTTT. This codes for CASSPRGGETDTQYF.

The genes are TRBV19 and TRBJ2-1; tentative D call: TRBD2 (5 bases). The CDR3 is 13 amino acids. Germline CDR1 and CDR2: LNHDA and SQIVND (reference sequence). The germline V and J ends were trimmed by 5 bases and 7 bases, with 12 bases remaining between them. The CDR3 loop is CASSSRGGNEQFF. The CDR3 nucleotides read TGTGCCAGTAGTTCCCGGGGTGGGAATGAGCAGTTCTTC.

The chain recombines TRBV9 with TRBJ2-2; the match to TRBD2 covers 14 bases. Germline V gives CDR1 SGDLS, CDR2 YYNGEE. With 3 bases clipped from V and 8 bases from J, the junction kept 6 bases outside the gene matches. The CDR3 loop spans 16 amino acids. CDR3 residues: CASSASGTSGRGELFF. In nucleotides, the CDR3 is TGTGCCAGCAGCGCCTCCGGGACTAGCGGGAGAGGGGAGCTGTTTTTT.

The chain employs TRBV6-6 and TRBJ1-1, with no clear D. The CDR3 runs to 15 residues. The germline CDR1 and CDR2 sequences are MNHNY and SVGAGI (reference sequence). V shed 0 bases and J shed 1 base, with 9 bases lying between them. As DNA, the CDR3 is TGTGCCAGCAGTTACTCAAGGACGGCGAACACTGAAGCTTTCTTT. Translated: CASSYSRTANTEAFF.

The chain combines TRBV29-1 with TRBJ1-2; D might be TRBD1 (5 bases). In germline, CDR1 is SQVTM, CDR2 ANQGSEA. The CDR3 runs to 12 residues. Between the trimmed V and J ends, which lost 3 bases and 2 bases, there was a span of 7 bases. CDR3 sequence reads: CSVEGVNYGYTF. CDR3 nucleotide sequence: TGCAGCGTTGAGGGGGTGAACTATGGCTACACCTTC. Combining the CDR3 with reference TRBV29-1 and TRBJ1-2 gives the whole variable domain SAVISQKPSRDICQRGTSLTIQCQVDSQVTMMFWYRQQPGQSLTLIATANQGSEATYESGFVIDKFPISRPNLTFSTLTVSNMSPEDSSIYLCSVEGVNYGYTFGSGTRLTVV.

This chain links TRBV29-1 with TRBJ1-1; a weak D match, TRBD1 (5 bases). CDR3 size: 14 residues. Germline V CDR1 and CDR2: SQVTM, ANQGSEA. Trimming removed 5 bases from V and 4 bases from J, with 17 bases in between. CDR3 sequence reads: CSVRDLTGGTEAFF. CDR3 nucleotide sequence: TGCAGCGTTAGGGATCTGACTGGGGGCACTGAAGCTTTCTTT. The variable domain in full, with the rest retrieved from reference TRBV29-1 and TRBJ1-1, is SAVISQKPSRDICQRGTSLTIQCQVDSQVTMMFWYRQQPGQSLTLIATANQGSEATYESGFVIDKFPISRPNLTFSTLTVSNMSPEDSSIYLCSVRDLTGGTEAFFGQGTRLTVV.

The chain combines TRBV27 with TRBJ2-7; 8 bases align to TRBD1. CDR3 length: 15 amino acids. In germline, CDR1 is MNHEY, CDR2 SMNVEV (reference sequence). V lost 5 bases, J lost 1 base, and 7 bases stayed unmatched. The CDR3: CASSARQGPSYEQYF. For the CDR3, the DNA is TGTGCCAGCAGTGCACGACAGGGGCCGTCCTACGAGCAGTACTTC.

This clone has only one observation. This chain uses TRBV18 with TRBJ2-7, with no clear D. Germline V lookup: CDR1 KGHSH, CDR2 LQKENI. The CDR3 length is 15 residues. The V end was cut by 3 bases, the J end by 0 bases, with 12 bases between. The CDR3 sequence: CASSPSSVRSYEQYF. The CDR3 DNA sequence: TGTGCCAGCTCACCTTCGTCAGTCCGCTCCTACGAGCAGTACTTC.

V usage is TRBV2 and J usage is TRBJ1-1; D is uncertain. The CDR3 runs 12 residues. The V end was cut by 4 bases, the J end by 3 bases, with 6 bases between. Germline lookup yields CDR1 SNHLY and CDR2 FYNNEI. CDR3: CASSGEDTEAFF. The CDR3 DNA reads TGTGCCAGCAGTGGGGAGGACACTGAAGCTTTCTTT.

V gene TRBV28 combines with J gene TRBJ2-7; D is unresolved. V lost 5 bases and J 7 bases, leaving 12 bases between the germline ends. Germline V lookup: CDR1 MDHEN, CDR2 SYDVKM. The CDR3 has 12 amino acids. This CDR3 is CASSMTFGEQYF. For the CDR3, the DNA is TGTGCCAGCAGTATGACCTTCGGGGAGCAGTACTTC.

The J gene is TRBJ2-7, the V gene TRBV19, with 7 bases that match TRBD1. CDR1 and CDR2 from the germline V gene are LNHDA and SQIVND (reference sequence). The CDR3 loop spans 15 amino acids. The V segment lost 5 bases and the J segment 0 bases; nucleotides outside the gene matches: 7. In DNA form, the CDR3 reads TGTGCCAGTAGTCCAAAAACAGGGGCCTCCTACGAGCAGTACTTC. Residues: CASSPKTGASYEQYF.